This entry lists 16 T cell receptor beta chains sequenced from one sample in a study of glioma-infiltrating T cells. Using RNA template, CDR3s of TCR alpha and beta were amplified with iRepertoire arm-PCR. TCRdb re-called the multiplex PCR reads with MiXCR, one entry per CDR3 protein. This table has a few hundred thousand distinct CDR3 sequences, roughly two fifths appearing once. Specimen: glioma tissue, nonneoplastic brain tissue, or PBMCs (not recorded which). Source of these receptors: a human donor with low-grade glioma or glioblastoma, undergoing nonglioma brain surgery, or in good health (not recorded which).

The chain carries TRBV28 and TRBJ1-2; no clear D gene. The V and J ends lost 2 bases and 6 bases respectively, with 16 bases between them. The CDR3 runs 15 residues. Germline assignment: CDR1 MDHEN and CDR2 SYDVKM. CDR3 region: CASSLIREAPHGYTF. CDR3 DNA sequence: TGTGCCAGCAGTTTAATTCGGGAAGCCCCCCATGGCTACACCTTC.

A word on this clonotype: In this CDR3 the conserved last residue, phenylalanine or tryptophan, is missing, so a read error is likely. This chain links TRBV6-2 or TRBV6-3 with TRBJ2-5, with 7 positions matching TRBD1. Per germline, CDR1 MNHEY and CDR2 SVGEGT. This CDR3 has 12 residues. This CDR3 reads CESSLRQGTQYY. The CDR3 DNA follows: TGTGAAAGCAGCCTAAGACAGGGGACCCAGTACTAC.

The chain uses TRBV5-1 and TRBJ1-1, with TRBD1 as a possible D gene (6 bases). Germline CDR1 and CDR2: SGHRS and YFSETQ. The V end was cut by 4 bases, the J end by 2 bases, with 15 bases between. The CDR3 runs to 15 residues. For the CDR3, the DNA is TGCGCCAGCAGCCCGAGACAGGCCGAAAACACTGAAGCTTTCTTT. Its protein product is CASSPRQAENTEAFF.

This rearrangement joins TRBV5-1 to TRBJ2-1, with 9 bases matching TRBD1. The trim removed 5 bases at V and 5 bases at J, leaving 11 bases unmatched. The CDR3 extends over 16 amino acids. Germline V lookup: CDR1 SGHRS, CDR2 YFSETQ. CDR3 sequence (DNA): TGCGCCAGCAGGGAAGTGTACAGGGGGCGGCACAATGAGCAGTTCTTC. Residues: CASREVYRGRHNEQFF.

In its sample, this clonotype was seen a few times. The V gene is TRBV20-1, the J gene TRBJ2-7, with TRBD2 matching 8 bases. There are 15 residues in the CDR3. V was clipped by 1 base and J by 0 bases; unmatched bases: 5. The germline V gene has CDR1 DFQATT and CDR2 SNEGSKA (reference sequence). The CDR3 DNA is TGCAGTGCTAGAGTCCCAGCGGGAGTCTCCTACGAGCAGTACTTC. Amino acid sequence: CSARVPAGVSYEQYF.

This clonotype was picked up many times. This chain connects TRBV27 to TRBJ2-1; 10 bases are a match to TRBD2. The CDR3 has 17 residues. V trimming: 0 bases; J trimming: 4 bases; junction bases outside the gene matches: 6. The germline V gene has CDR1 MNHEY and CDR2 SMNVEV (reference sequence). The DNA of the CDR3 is TGTGCCAGCAGTTTATCGCCTAGCGGGAGTGTTTACAATGAGCAGTTCTTC. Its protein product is CASSLSPSGSVYNEQFF.

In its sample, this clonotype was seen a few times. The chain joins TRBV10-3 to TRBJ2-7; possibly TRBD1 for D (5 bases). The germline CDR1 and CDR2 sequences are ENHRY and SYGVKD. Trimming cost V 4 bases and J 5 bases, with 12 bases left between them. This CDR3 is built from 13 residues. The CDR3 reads CAISAGRVNEQYF. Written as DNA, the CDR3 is TGTGCCATCAGTGCCGGCAGGGTCAACGAGCAGTACTTC.

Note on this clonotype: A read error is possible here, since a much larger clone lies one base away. In nucleotides, the CDR3 is TGTGCCAGCAGTAAGCAGACCCAGTACTTC. This translates into CASSKQTQYF. The chain carries TRBV28 and TRBJ2-5, with D uncertain. The CDR3 length is 10 residues. Germline assignment: CDR1 MDHEN and CDR2 SYDVKM. The V end lost 5 bases, the J end lost 6 bases, and 4 bases lay between the germline ends.

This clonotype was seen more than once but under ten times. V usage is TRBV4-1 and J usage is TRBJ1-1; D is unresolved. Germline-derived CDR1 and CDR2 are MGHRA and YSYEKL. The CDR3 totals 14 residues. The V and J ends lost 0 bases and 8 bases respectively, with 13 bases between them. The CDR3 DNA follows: TGCGCCAGCAGCCAAGATCGGCGGCGGCCGGAAGCTTTCTTT. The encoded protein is CASSQDRRRPEAFF.

The CDR3 region has the DNA TGCGCCAGCAGCTCGGGAGCAGGGTCCTACAATGAGCAGTTCTTC. Amino acid sequence: CASSSGAGSYNEQFF. The V gene is TRBV5-1, the J gene TRBJ2-1, with a tentative D call TRBD2 (6 bases). Germline V gene lookup returns CDR1 SGHRS and CDR2 YFSETQ. The CDR3 loop spans 15 amino acids. Between the trimmed V and J ends, which lost 3 bases and 1 base, there was a span of 11 bases.

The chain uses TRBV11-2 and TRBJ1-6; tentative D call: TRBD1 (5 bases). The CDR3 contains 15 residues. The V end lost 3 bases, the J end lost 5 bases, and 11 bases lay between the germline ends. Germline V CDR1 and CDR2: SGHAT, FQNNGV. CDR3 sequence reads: CASSFSGQNNSPLHF. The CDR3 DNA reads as TGTGCCAGCAGCTTCTCAGGACAAAATAATTCACCCCTCCACTTT. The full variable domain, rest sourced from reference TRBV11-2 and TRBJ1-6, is EAGVAQSPRYKIIEKRQSVAFWCNPISGHATLYWYQQILGQGPKLLIQFQNNGVVDDSQLPKDRFSAERLKGVDSTLKIQPAKLEDSAVYLCASSFSGQNNSPLHFGNGTRLTVT.

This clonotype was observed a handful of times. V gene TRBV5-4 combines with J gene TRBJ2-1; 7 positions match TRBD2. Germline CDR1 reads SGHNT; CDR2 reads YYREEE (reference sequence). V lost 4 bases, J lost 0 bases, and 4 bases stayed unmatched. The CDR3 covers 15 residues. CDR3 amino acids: CASSRAGPSYNEQFF. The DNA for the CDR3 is TGTGCCAGCAGCCGAGCGGGGCCCTCCTACAATGAGCAGTTCTTC.

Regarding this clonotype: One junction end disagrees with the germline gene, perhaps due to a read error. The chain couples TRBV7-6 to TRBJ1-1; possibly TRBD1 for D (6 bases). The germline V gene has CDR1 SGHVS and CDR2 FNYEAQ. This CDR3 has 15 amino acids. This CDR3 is CAISLAEGVNTEAFF. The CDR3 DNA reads TGTGCCATCAGCTTGGCGGAGGGGGTGAACACTGAAGCTTTCTTT. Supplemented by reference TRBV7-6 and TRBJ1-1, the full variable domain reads GAGVSQSPRYKVTKRGQDVALRCDPISGHVSLYWYRQALGQGPEFLTYFNYEAQQDKSGLPNDRFSAERPEGSISTLTIQRTEQRDSAMYRCAISLAEGVNTEAFFGQGTRLTVV.

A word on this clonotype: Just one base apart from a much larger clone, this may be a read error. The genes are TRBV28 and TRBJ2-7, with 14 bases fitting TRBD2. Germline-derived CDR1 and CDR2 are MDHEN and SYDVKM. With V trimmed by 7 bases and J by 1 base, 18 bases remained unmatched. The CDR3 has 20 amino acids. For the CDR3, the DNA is TGTGCCAGCACCGCGCCCCCGGGACTAGCGGGAGTTGGTGGGTCCTACGAGCAGTACTTC. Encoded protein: CASTAPPGLAGVGGSYEQYF.

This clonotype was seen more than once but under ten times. CDR3 loop: CASSVEGQGLEQYF. In DNA form, the CDR3 reads TGTGCCAGCAGCGTAGAAGGACAGGGACTCGAGCAGTACTTC. The genes are TRBV9 and TRBJ2-7; TRBD1 agrees at 8 bases. The CDR3 spans 14 residues. The junction had 5 bases not matched to a gene; V was cut back by 0 bases and J by 6 bases. Looked up from germline, CDR1 is SGDLS and CDR2 is YYNGEE.

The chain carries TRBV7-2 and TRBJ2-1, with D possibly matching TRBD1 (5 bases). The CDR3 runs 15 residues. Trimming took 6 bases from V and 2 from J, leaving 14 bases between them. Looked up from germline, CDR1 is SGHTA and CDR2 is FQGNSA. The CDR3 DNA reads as TGTGCCAGCAGATTCGACAGCCCTACCTACAATGAGCAGTTCTTC. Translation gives CASRFDSPTYNEQFF.